The 32 T cell receptor beta chains listed next were all sequenced from one sample in a study of blood T cell repertoires in COVID-19. Assay used: immunoSEQ multiplex PCR; TCRdb lists only in-frame clones, some missing. The sample holds about 440,000 clones; roughly 89% are singletons and the top ten take approximately 4.3%. Sample: peripheral blood. These receptors were obtained from a woman aged 25 to 45 with acute or convalescent COVID-19.

The chain recombines TRBV5-5 with TRBJ2-5, with TRBD2 as a possible D gene (5 bases). The length of the CDR3 is 14 residues. Germline V lookup: CDR1 SGHKS, CDR2 YYEKEE (reference sequence). V was shortened by 0 bases and J by 5 bases, with 11 bases between the two germline ends. Here the CDR3 reads CASSLAVWEETQYF. The CDR3 region has the DNA TGTGCCAGCAGCTTGGCGGTATGGGAGGAGACCCAGTACTTC.

This sequence joins TRBV5-1 and TRBJ2-6, with D hard to call. Per germline, CDR1 SGHRS and CDR2 YFSETQ. Trimming took off 4 bases at V and 3 bases at J, with 14 bases between the two ends. The CDR3 is 16 amino acids. This CDR3 is CASSGGSLGGANVLTF. CDR3 sequence (DNA): TGCGCCAGCAGCGGCGGTTCGCTCGGTGGGGCCAACGTCCTGACTTTC.

The chain is built from TRBV2 and TRBJ2-7; perhaps TRBD2 as D (7 bases). Germline V lookup: CDR1 SNHLY, CDR2 FYNNEI. The CDR3 is 13 residues long. Trimming removed 8 bases from V and 6 bases from J, with 17 bases in between. The CDR3 DNA reads TGTGCCAGCCAACCTCGGGGGGCTGGCGAGCAGTACTTC. It yields the protein CASQPRGAGEQYF.

This chain joins TRBV24-1 and TRBJ2-5, with D unresolved. The V gene lost 7 bases and the J gene lost 5 bases, with 16 bases spanning the gap. This CDR3 is 14 amino acids long. Germline V gene data show CDR1 as KGHDR and CDR2 as SFDVKD. The CDR3 region has the DNA TGTGCCACCAGCGACCCCTCAGGATCCGAGACCCAGTACTTC. Translation: CATSDPSGSETQYF.

This sequence joins TRBV5-4 and TRBJ2-7; D is uncertain. Germline lookup yields CDR1 SGHNT and CDR2 YYREEE (reference sequence). This CDR3 comprises 12 residues. The V and J ends lost 3 bases and 2 bases respectively, with 6 bases between them. The CDR3 DNA is TGTGCCAGCAGCTCAGGAACCTACGAGCAGTACTTC. Its protein is CASSSGTYEQYF. The entire variable domain, with the rest obtained from reference TRBV5-4 and TRBJ2-7, is as follows: ETGVTQSPTHLIKTRGQQVTLRCSSQSGHNTVSWYQQALGQGPQFIFQYYREEENGRGNFPPRFSGLQFPNYSSELNVNALELDDSALYLCASSSGTYEQYFGPGTRLTVT.

The chain couples TRBV19 to TRBJ1-2, with TRBD1 identical over 8 bases. Germline V gives CDR1 LNHDA, CDR2 SQIVND (reference sequence). The trim removed 7 bases at V and 4 bases at J, leaving 11 bases unmatched. This CDR3 is built from 15 residues. The DNA for the CDR3 is TGTGCCAGTACCCCGGGGGCAGGGGGCCCCTATGGCTACACCTTC. Residues: CASTPGAGGPYGYTF.

This rearrangement joins TRBV3-1 (or the pseudogene TRBV3-2) to TRBJ2-7; a weak D match, TRBD1 (6 bases). V shed 0 bases and J shed 1 base, with 13 bases lying between them. CDR1 and CDR2 (germline): LGHDT, YNNKEL (reference sequence). The CDR3 loop spans 16 amino acids. CDR3 DNA: TGTGCCAGCAGCCAAGATGTGGTGGGACAATCCTACGAGCAGTACTTC. It translates to CASSQDVVGQSYEQYF.

The DNA of the CDR3 is TGTGCCACCAGCGGGGACAGGGCTTCCTACAATGAGCAGTTCTTC. This codes for CATSGDRASYNEQFF. The chain has TRBV15 and TRBJ2-1, with TRBD1 matching 9 bases. Trimming at V came to 5 bases and at J to 1 base, leaving 3 bases not matched to a gene. This CDR3 has 15 amino acids. Germline-derived CDR1 and CDR2 are LNHNV and YYDKDF (reference sequence).

This clone has just a few counts. The CDR3 loop reads CASSSRQGTGELFF. CDR3 bases: TGTGCCAGCAGCTCCAGGCAGGGTACCGGGGAGCTGTTTTTT. The chain is built from TRBV5-4 and TRBJ2-2; a weak D match, TRBD1 (5 bases). Looked up from germline, CDR1 is SGHNT and CDR2 is YYREEE (reference sequence). The CDR3 runs 14 residues. The ends were cut back, 3 bases at V and 5 bases at J, with 11 bases in the middle.

The chain uses TRBV7-8 and TRBJ2-7; D uncertain. Trimming cost V 1 base and J 0 bases, with 19 bases left between them. This CDR3 comprises 18 residues. Germline-derived CDR1 and CDR2 are SGHVS and FQNEAQ. As DNA, the CDR3 is TGTGCCAGCAGCTTAGAAGCTCCCATCGTACTCCGCTCCTACGAGCAGTACTTC. It codes for CASSLEAPIVLRSYEQYF.

The chain carries TRBV19 and TRBJ1-2; D remains ambiguous. Germline V CDR1 and CDR2: LNHDA, SQIVND (reference sequence). CDR3 length: 11 amino acids. Trimming took 3 bases from V and 7 from J, leaving 6 bases between them. Here the CDR3 DNA reads TGTGCCAGTAGTATGAAAGCTGGCTACACCTTC. Its protein product is CASSMKAGYTF.

The chain carries TRBV4-1 and TRBJ1-1; no reliable D call. The CDR3 is 12 residues long. The germline V and J ends were trimmed by 1 base and 7 bases, with 7 bases remaining between them. Germline-derived CDR1 and CDR2 are MGHRA and YSYEKL. DNA for the CDR3: TGCGCCAGCAGCCAAGGGACTTATGAAGCTTTCTTT. As protein: CASSQGTYEAFF.

The V call is TRBV11-3, the J call TRBJ2-2; D call uncertain. The CDR3 length is 15 residues. Germline-derived CDR1 and CDR2 are SGHNT and YENEEA. Trimming pared 5 bases from V and 1 base from J, leaving 11 bases between. CDR3 loop: CASSPQIQNTGELFF. CDR3 DNA sequence: TGTGCCAGCAGCCCGCAGATCCAGAACACCGGGGAGCTGTTTTTT.

The chain uses TRBV5-6 and TRBJ1-1; 10 bases map to TRBD1. Germline V gene sequence: CDR1 SGHDT, CDR2 YYEEEE. V gave up 3 bases and J gave up 0 bases; unmatched junction bases: 5. The CDR3 has 16 residues. The CDR3 nucleotides read TGTGCCAGCAGCTCCGGGACAGGGGCGGTGAACACTGAAGCTTTCTTT. It is translated as CASSSGTGAVNTEAFF.

This clone was seen a single time. The chain uses TRBV6-6 and TRBJ1-3; D call uncertain. The ends were cut back, 5 bases at V and 0 bases at J, with 8 bases in the middle. The CDR3 spans 14 residues. CDR1 and CDR2 from the germline V gene are MNHNY and SVGAGI (reference sequence). CDR3 sequence (DNA): TGTGCCAGCAGTAGTTCGGGCTCTGGAAACACCATATATTTT. It codes for CASSSSGSGNTIYF.

This chain uses TRBV27 with TRBJ2-1, with D possibly being TRBD1 (5 bases). This CDR3 region has 15 residues. Germline loops: CDR1 MNHEY, CDR2 SMNVEV (reference sequence). Trimming cost V 3 bases and J 7 bases, with 16 bases left between them. In DNA form, the CDR3 reads TGTGCCAGCAGTTTCTATCCGTCCAGGGTTAATGAGCAGTTCTTC. Translating gives CASSFYPSRVNEQFF.

As regards this clone: Relative to the germline gene, one junction end is altered; a read error may explain this. The gene calls are TRBV4-1 and TRBJ2-1, with 10 bases lining up with TRBD1. Germline V gene lookup returns CDR1 MGHRA and CDR2 YSYEKL. This CDR3 spans 16 amino acids. CDR3 protein: CASRQEVGQGYNEQFF. In DNA form, the CDR3 reads TGCGCCAGCAGGCAAGAGGTGGGACAGGGGTACAATGAGCAGTTCTTC.

The CDR3 nucleotides read TGTGCCAGCAGCCAAGATCGAAGAGATGGCTACACCTTC. This sequence encodes CASSQDRRDGYTF. The genes are TRBV14 and TRBJ1-2; D unclear. CDR3 length equals 13 residues. The V gene lost 0 bases and the J gene lost 6 bases, with 8 bases spanning the gap. CDR1 is SGHDN and CDR2 is FVKESK in the germline V gene. Using reference TRBV14 and TRBJ1-2 for the parts outside the CDR3, the full variable domain is EAGVTQFPSHSVIEKGQTVTLRCDPISGHDNLYWYRRVMGKEIKFLLHFVKESKQDESGMPNNRFLAERTGGTYSTLKVQPAELEDSGVYFCASSQDRRDGYTFGSGTRLTVV.

The rearrangement joins TRBV18 to TRBJ2-3, with TRBD1 as a possible D gene (6 bases). Germline V lookup: CDR1 KGHSH, CDR2 LQKENI. The CDR3 sequence is 15 residues long. Trimming removed 0 bases at V and 2 bases at J, with 9 bases between. The DNA for the CDR3 is TGTGCCAGCTCACCACCGGGACAACCCACAGATACGCAGTATTTT. Translated, it gives CASSPPGQPTDTQYF.

About this clone itself: Given a much more abundant clone one base away, this may be a read error. V usage is TRBV27 and J usage is TRBJ1-1; a possible D gene is TRBD1 (5 bases). Germline CDR1 and CDR2: MNHEY and SMNVEV (reference sequence). Trimming pared 3 bases from V and 5 bases from J, leaving 10 bases between. The CDR3 has 13 residues. The CDR3 reads CASSFVGGTEAFF. DNA of the CDR3: TGTGCCAGCAGTTTTGTGGGGGGGACTGAAGCTTTCTTT.

The V call is TRBV6-8, the J call TRBJ1-3, with D uncertain. Germline assignment: CDR1 MNHGY and CDR2 SAAAGT. V dropped 6 bases and J dropped 3 bases, with 18 bases sitting between them. This CDR3 comprises 16 residues. The CDR3 nucleotides read TGTGCCAGCAGAACCACAGAGGGTAATGTTGGAAACACCATATATTTT. This encodes CASRTTEGNVGNTIYF.

The chain employs TRBV9 and TRBJ1-1, with a possible D match to TRBD1 (5 bases). Per the germline V gene, CDR1 is SGDLS and CDR2 is YYNGEE. Trimming took off 3 bases at V and 4 bases at J, with 13 bases between the two ends. The CDR3 has 14 residues. The CDR3 is CASSGGRGGTEAFF. The DNA of the CDR3 is TGTGCCAGCAGCGGCGGACGGGGGGGCACTGAAGCTTTCTTT.

This rearrangement joins TRBV18 to TRBJ1-6; D is undetermined. Germline V gene sequence: CDR1 KGHSH, CDR2 LQKENI. V lost 2 bases and J 6 bases, leaving 14 bases between the germline ends. CDR3 length: 16 residues. The CDR3 spells CASSPLARTSNSPLHF. The CDR3 DNA reads as TGTGCCAGCTCACCATTGGCCAGGACTTCTAATTCACCCCTCCACTTT.

V is TRBV2 and J is TRBJ2-2; D may be TRBD2 (5 bases). Germline CDR1 SNHLY, CDR2 FYNNEI. This CDR3 is built from 16 residues. The germline V and J ends were trimmed by 3 bases and 0 bases, with 11 bases remaining between them. CDR3 in DNA: TGTGCCAGCAGTGACCGCACCGGGACGAACACCGGGGAGCTGTTTTTT. Translated: CASSDRTGTNTGELFF.

The chain has TRBV4-2 and TRBJ2-5; TRBD1 matches at 9 bases. CDR3 length: 17 amino acids. Germline-derived CDR1 and CDR2 are LGHNA and YNFKEQ. V trimming: 4 bases; J trimming: 1 base; junction bases outside the gene matches: 10. In nucleotides, the CDR3 is TGTGCCAGCAGCCCCCAGGACAGGGGACAAATCCAAGAGACCCAGTACTTC. This encodes CASSPQDRGQIQETQYF.

The rearrangement uses TRBV18 and TRBJ1-6, with D perhaps matching TRBD1 (5 bases). The CDR3 is 14 amino acids. V shed 3 bases and J shed 7 bases, with 10 bases lying between them. In germline, CDR1 is KGHSH, CDR2 LQKENI. For the CDR3, the DNA is TGTGCCAGCTCACCGGGGCCGACCAATTCACCCCTCCACTTT. Its translation: CASSPGPTNSPLHF. Drawing the rest from reference TRBV18 and TRBJ1-6, the complete variable domain is NAGVMQNPRHLVRRRGQEARLRCSPMKGHSHVYWYRQLPEEGLKFMVYLQKENIIDESGMPKERFSAEFPKEGPSILRIQQVVRGDSAAYFCASSPGPTNSPLHFGNGTRLTVT.

V gene TRBV5-5 combines with J gene TRBJ1-1; a weak D match, TRBD1 (5 bases). The length of the CDR3 is 13 residues. Germline values: CDR1 SGHKS, CDR2 YYEKEE (reference sequence). Trimming took 0 bases from V and 8 from J, leaving 11 bases between them. CDR3 coding DNA: TGTGCCAGCAGCTTGGGTGCGGGGACGGAAGCTTTCTTT. It yields the protein CASSLGAGTEAFF.

The chain uses TRBV27 and TRBJ1-6, with 9 bases aligning to TRBD1. The CDR3 has 15 residues. Germline CDR1 reads MNHEY; CDR2 reads SMNVEV (reference sequence). Trimming removed 7 bases from V and 6 bases from J; junction bases left unmatched: 7. DNA of the CDR3: TGTGCCAGCACCTTTGGACAGGGGAGTAATTCACCCCTCCACTTT. As protein: CASTFGQGSNSPLHF.

In its sample, this clone was seen once. The V call is TRBV7-3, the J call TRBJ2-3, with D unresolved. V was shortened by 3 bases and J by 1 base, with 11 bases between the two germline ends. The length of the CDR3 is 15 residues. The V gene's germline CDR1 is SGHTA and CDR2 FQGTGA. The CDR3 here is CASSFLNERTDTQYF. CDR3 nucleotides: TGTGCCAGCAGCTTTCTAAATGAACGCACAGATACGCAGTATTTT.

The rearrangement links TRBV9 to TRBJ1-3; D remains ambiguous. Germline lookup yields CDR1 SGDLS and CDR2 YYNGEE. The CDR3 totals 16 residues. V was shortened by 3 bases and J by 0 bases, with 13 bases between the two germline ends. The CDR3 region has the DNA TGTGCCAGCAGCGCCGGGGAGGTGGGCTCTGGAAACACCATATATTTT. The encoded protein is CASSAGEVGSGNTIYF.

This chain links TRBV6-6 with TRBJ2-5; 7 bases line up with TRBD2. The CDR3 runs to 14 residues. CDR1 is MNHNY, CDR2 SVGAGI, per germline (reference sequence). J was trimmed by 4 bases and V by 6 bases; bases with no gene match: 8. In DNA, the CDR3 is TGTGCCAGCAGCCGGGACTTAGCGGGAGAGACCCAGTACTTC. Translation: CASSRDLAGETQYF.

This chain links TRBV6-5 with TRBJ1-1; D is ambiguous. CDR3 length equals 15 residues. CDR1 is MNHEY and CDR2 is SVGAGI in the germline V gene. Trimming removed 5 bases at V and 3 bases at J, with 16 bases between. The CDR3 bases are TGTGCCAGCAGTAGACCAGGATATGTTGACACTGAAGCTTTCTTT. Its protein product is CASSRPGYVDTEAFF.